Sequencing of this TCR beta chain was carried out in a study of T cells expressing NK-cell markers. Study background: Source material for TCR beta repertoires consisted of sorted CD3+CD56+NKG2C+, CD3+CD56+NKG2C- and CD3+CD56-NKG2C+ T cells. HCMV seropositivity marked most of the eight sequenced donors; one was seronegative. Study-level results: It was still unclear whether expanded NKG2C+ T cell clones were HCMV specific. The same clonotypes also predominated in the CD3+CD56-NKG2C+ fraction of several donors.

The CDR3 is 16 residues long. The germline V gene has CDR1 MNHEY and CDR2 SVGEGT. In the case of this clonotype: The antigen remains undetermined.

Following a re-call of the 5' RACE reads, TCRdb has one entry per CDR3 protein and lacks DNA. The table lists roughly 110,000 distinct CDR3 sequences, with less than 20% in the top ten. The sequencing sample was made of blood T cells: a sorted CD56 or NKG2C T cell subset, CD4+ or CD8+ T cells, or bulk PBMC T cells (not recorded which). This TCR was recovered from a woman aged 18-70 years in good health. This chain uses TRBV6-2 or TRBV6-3 with TRBJ2-2; TCRdb's D call, TRBD2, is unchecked because there is no DNA. The CDR3 is CASSLLAGGPPGELFF.